This TCR beta chain is drawn from a study of technical replicates of blood from a few donors. This CDR3 region has 15 residues. V shed 2 bases and J 8 bases; nucleotides not matched to a gene: 8. Per germline, CDR1 ENHRY and CDR2 SYGVKD. TCRdb's table, derived via immunoSEQ multiplex PCR, lists solely in-frame clones and lacks some. Among tens of thousands of clones listed, almost 95% were seen once. Sequencing was performed on PBMCs. The chain uses TRBV10-3 and TRBJ2-2, with 7 bases lining up with TRBD2. This receptor was obtained from a human donor in good health. Some clones in this sample may be carry-over from other donors' samples. Here the CDR3 reads CAISERPGGEGELFF. For the CDR3, the DNA is TGTGCCATCAGTGAGCGTCCTGGGGGGGAAGGGGAGCTGTTTTTT.